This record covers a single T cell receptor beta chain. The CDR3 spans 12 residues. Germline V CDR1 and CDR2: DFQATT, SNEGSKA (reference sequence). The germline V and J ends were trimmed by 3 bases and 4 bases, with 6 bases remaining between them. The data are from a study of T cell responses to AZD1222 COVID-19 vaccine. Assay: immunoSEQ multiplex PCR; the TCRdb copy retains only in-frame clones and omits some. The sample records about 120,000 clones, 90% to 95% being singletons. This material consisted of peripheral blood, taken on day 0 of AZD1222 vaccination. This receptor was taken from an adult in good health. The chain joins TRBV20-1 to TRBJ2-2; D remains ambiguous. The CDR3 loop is CSASLGTGELFF. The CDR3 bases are TGCAGTGCTAGTTTAGGCACCGGGGAGCTGTTTTTT.